This record concerns one T cell receptor beta chain sequence. This CDR3 is 16 amino acids long. CDR1 MNHNS and CDR2 SASEGT come from the germline V gene. V was cut by 6 bases and J by 4 bases, with 19 bases left in between. These data belong to a study of T-cell memory formation after mild COVID-19. One entry per CDR3 protein results from TCRdb running MiXCR on the 5' RACE reads. Here the sample spans fewer than 450,000 distinct CDR3 sequences, under 25% being singletons. Material for sequencing was PBMCs or a T cell subset sorted from them (not recorded which). The V gene is TRBV6-1, the J gene TRBJ2-1, with D tentatively TRBD1 (7 bases). The origin of this receptor is an adult woman who had mild COVID-19 (a few samples of this study predate the infection). Cell type and time point are not known. Written as DNA, the CDR3 is TGTGCCAGCAGCCCTTGGGACAGTGCGGGATACAATGAGCAGTTCTTC. Protein product: CASSPWDSAGYNEQFF.